The 18 T cell receptor beta chains below all came from one sample that was sequenced in a study of technical replicates of blood from a few donors. Method: immunoSEQ multiplex PCR; TCRdb's copy keeps in-frame clones and lacks some. This table holds about 88,000 clones, roughly 90% found once. Specimen: T cells isolated from PBMCs. These receptors came from a human donor in good health.

The rearrangement links TRBV5-4 to TRBJ2-1; TRBD1 is a possible D gene (6 bases). Germline CDR1 is SGHNT and CDR2 is YYREEE (reference sequence). CDR3 length: 15 residues. V was shortened by 2 bases and J by 3 bases, with 12 bases between the two germline ends. DNA of the CDR3: TGTGCCAGCAGCTTTGGGCAGGGGATCTACAATGAGCAGTTCTTC. It translates to CASSFGQGIYNEQFF.

This clone occurred once. The rearrangement uses TRBV28 and TRBJ2-7; TRBD1 might be the D (5 bases). Germline V CDR1 and CDR2: MDHEN, SYDVKM. The CDR3 is 16 residues long. Trimming removed 6 bases at V and 3 bases at J, with 21 bases between. The CDR3: CASRGLELGQGYEQYF. The CDR3 nucleotides are TGTGCCAGCAGGGGCCTGGAGTTGGGGCAGGGCTACGAGCAGTACTTC.

This chain joins TRBV6-1 and TRBJ2-1; possible D gene TRBD2, 5 bases. The V gene's germline CDR1 is MNHNS and CDR2 SASEGT. V lost 5 bases to trimming and J lost 8 bases, with 19 bases between them. This CDR3 is built from 15 residues. CDR3 DNA sequence: TGTGCCAGCAGTCTACTGCGGAGGAACTCGGATGAGCAGTTCTTC. It encodes CASSLLRRNSDEQFF.

The V gene is TRBV6-5, the J gene TRBJ1-2; D is unresolved. The germline gives CDR1 MNHEY, CDR2 SVGAGI. CDR3 size: 15 residues. Trimming left V 4 bases short and J 2 bases short, with 14 bases between. As DNA, the CDR3 is TGTGCCAGCAGTTCCTTGGTTTCGGAGAACTATGGCTACACCTTC. Translating gives CASSSLVSENYGYTF.

The chain recombines TRBV19 with TRBJ1-5; D remains ambiguous. CDR1 LNHDA and CDR2 SQIVND come from the germline V gene (reference sequence). V was trimmed by 5 bases and J by 6 bases, leaving 11 bases between them. The CDR3 has 13 amino acids. CDR3 in DNA: TGTGCCAGTAGTGCCCAGATACCTCAGCCCCAGCATTTT. This encodes CASSAQIPQPQHF.

This rearrangement joins TRBV14 to TRBJ2-1, with no clear D. V lost 2 bases and J lost 7, with 6 bases in between. The CDR3 contains 12 residues. The germline V gene has CDR1 SGHDN and CDR2 FVKESK. CDR3 region: CASSQLENEQFF. The CDR3 nucleotides read TGTGCCAGCAGCCAATTAGAAAATGAGCAGTTCTTC.

The genes are TRBV11-2 and TRBJ2-7; D is perhaps TRBD1 (6 bases). Trimming removed 4 bases from V and 3 bases from J, with 10 bases in between. Germline-derived CDR1 and CDR2 are SGHAT and FQNNGV. This CDR3 has 13 amino acids. Here the CDR3 reads CASSSTQGYEQYF. CDR3 bases: TGTGCCAGCAGCTCAACACAGGGCTACGAGCAGTACTTC.

In this sample, this clone turned up a few times. V gene TRBV28 combines with J gene TRBJ1-1, with D possibly matching TRBD1 (6 bases). Trimming removed 5 bases at V and 1 base at J, with 11 bases between. This CDR3 comprises 14 residues. Germline-derived CDR1 and CDR2 are MDHEN and SYDVKM. For the CDR3, the DNA is TGTGCCAGCAGTATCCCAGGGGCGAACACTGAAGCTTTCTTT. Amino acid sequence: CASSIPGANTEAFF.

The chain uses TRBV29-1 and TRBJ1-1; D gene unclear. Germline V gene lookup returns CDR1 SQVTM and CDR2 ANQGSEA. The ends were cut back, 6 bases at V and 0 bases at J, with 14 bases in the middle. The CDR3 totals 14 residues. The CDR3 here is CSVPPGLMNTEAFF. The DNA of the CDR3 is TGCAGCGTCCCCCCGGGTCTTATGAACACTGAAGCTTTCTTT. The full variable domain, in which reference TRBV29-1 and TRBJ1-1 provide the parts outside the CDR3, is SAVISQKPSRDICQRGTSLTIQCQVDSQVTMMFWYRQQPGQSLTLIATANQGSEATYESGFVIDKFPISRPNLTFSTLTVSNMSPEDSSIYLCSVPPGLMNTEAFFGQGTRLTVV.

The rearrangement links TRBV27 to TRBJ2-1; tentative D call: TRBD1 (5 bases). The CDR3 spans 14 residues. V was shortened by 6 bases and J by 8 bases, with 17 bases between the two germline ends. Per germline, CDR1 MNHEY and CDR2 SMNVEV (reference sequence). CDR3: CASSFGAESDEQFF. The CDR3 DNA reads as TGTGCCAGCAGCTTTGGGGCTGAGTCCGATGAGCAGTTCTTC.

The rearrangement joins TRBV27 to TRBJ2-4; a weak D match, TRBD1 (6 bases). Between the trimmed V and J ends, which lost 3 bases and 7 bases, there was a span of 13 bases. Germline V gives CDR1 MNHEY, CDR2 SMNVEV (reference sequence). The CDR3 has 14 residues. CDR3: CASSFKGVGNIQYF. CDR3 DNA: TGTGCCAGCAGTTTTAAGGGGGTGGGCAACATTCAGTACTTC.

The chain joins TRBV11-2 to TRBJ1-5; D remains unclear. V lost 0 bases to trimming and J lost 0 bases, with 6 bases between them. The CDR3 covers 15 residues. CDR1 and CDR2 from the germline V gene are SGHAT and FQNNGV. For the CDR3, the DNA is TGTGCCAGCAGCTTAGAGGGCTATAGCAATCAGCCCCAGCATTTT. Translation: CASSLEGYSNQPQHF.

This chain joins TRBV7-9 and TRBJ1-1; 7 nucleotides match TRBD1. The CDR3 loop spans 14 amino acids. Germline V gives CDR1 SEHNR, CDR2 FQNEAQ (reference sequence). Trimming removed 4 bases from V and 5 bases from J; junction bases left unmatched: 7. The CDR3: CASSSLTGMTEAFF. In DNA, the CDR3 is TGTGCCAGCAGCTCTTTGACAGGGATGACTGAAGCTTTCTTT.

In its sample, this clone was seen once. This sequence joins TRBV5-6 and TRBJ1-6, with TRBD1 as a possible D gene (6 bases). Germline assignment: CDR1 SGHDT and CDR2 YYEEEE. The CDR3 is 15 residues long. V lost 4 bases, J lost 9 bases, and 17 bases lay in between. The CDR3 loop is CASSPAGHAISPLHF. As DNA, the CDR3 is TGTGCCAGCAGCCCAGCGGGACATGCAATTTCACCCCTCCACTTT.

V is TRBV4-1 and J is TRBJ2-7; the match to TRBD1 covers 7 bases. The CDR3 has 17 residues. Looked up from germline, CDR1 is MGHRA and CDR2 is YSYEKL. V shed 1 base, J shed 1 base, and the junction held 10 bases outside the gene matches. The CDR3 DNA is TGCGCCAGCAGCCAAGCCCCCGGGACAGAGTTATCCTACGAGCAGTACTTC. Its protein product is CASSQAPGTELSYEQYF.

The chain joins TRBV11-3 to TRBJ2-5; 11 nucleotides line up with TRBD1. Looked up from germline, CDR1 is SGHNT and CDR2 is YENEEA. The CDR3 has 18 residues. Trimming took 0 bases from V and 5 from J; bases not matched to a gene: 11. The CDR3 protein is CASSLDHRDRGSWETQYF. The CDR3 DNA is TGTGCCAGCAGCTTAGATCACCGGGACAGGGGGTCCTGGGAGACCCAGTACTTC.

The genes are TRBV21-1 and TRBJ1-3; the listed D gene, TRBD1, was not tested against the DNA. TRBV21-1 is an annotated pseudogene. The length of the CDR3 is 16 residues. This CDR3 is CASSKDRTGPGNTIYF. The CDR3 region has the DNA TGTGCCAGCAGCAAGGATAGGACAGGGCCCGGAAACACCATATATTTT.

The chain uses TRBV4-1 and TRBJ2-2; 7 bases agree with TRBD2. Germline V gives CDR1 MGHRA, CDR2 YSYEKL. The CDR3 contains 17 residues. After removal of 3 bases from V and 3 bases from J, the junction contained 10 bases not matched to a gene. The DNA for the CDR3 is TGCGCCAGCAGCCATTGGGAGGGCAGGGTAGACACCGGGGAGCTGTTTTTT. This translates into CASSHWEGRVDTGELFF.